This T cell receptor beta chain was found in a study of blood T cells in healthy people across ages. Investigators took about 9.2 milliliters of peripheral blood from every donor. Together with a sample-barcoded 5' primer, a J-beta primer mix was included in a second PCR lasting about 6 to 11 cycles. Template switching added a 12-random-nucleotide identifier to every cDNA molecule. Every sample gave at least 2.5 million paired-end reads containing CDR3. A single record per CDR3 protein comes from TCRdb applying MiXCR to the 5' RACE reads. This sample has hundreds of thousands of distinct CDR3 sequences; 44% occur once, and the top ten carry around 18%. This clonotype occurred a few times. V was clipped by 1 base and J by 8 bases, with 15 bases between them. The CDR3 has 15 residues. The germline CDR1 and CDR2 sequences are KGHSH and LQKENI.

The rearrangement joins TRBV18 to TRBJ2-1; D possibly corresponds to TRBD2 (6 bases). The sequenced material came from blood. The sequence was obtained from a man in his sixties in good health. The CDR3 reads CASSPQGGSEDEQFF. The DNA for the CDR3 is TGTGCCAGCTCACCACAGGGAGGTAGTGAGGATGAGCAGTTCTTC.